This T cell receptor beta chain was sequenced in a study of chemoradiotherapy in HPV16-positive cancers. The data were produced by immunoSEQ multiplex PCR, yet TCRdb's version contains in-frame clones alone and is incomplete. Found here are 9,500 to 15,000 clones, roughly 76% of them singletons; the top ten hold approximately 1%. The CDR3 totals 14 residues. CDR1 and CDR2 from the germline V gene are KGHSH and LQKENI. Trimming stripped 6 bases from V and 4 bases from J, with 14 bases between. As concerns this clone: Its antigen is still unknown.

The study's findings and limits: Candidate HPV-specific clones and E7-related TCR motifs grew in tumor during treatment.

This material was obtained from a patient who underwent chemoradiotherapy. J is TRBJ2-3 and V is TRBV18; a weak D match, TRBD2 (5 bases). The source is a human donor with HPV-associated anogenital cancer. This CDR3 reads CASSPWGVSDTQYF. The CDR3 coding sequence is TGTGCCAGCTCCCCCTGGGGAGTTTCAGATACGCAGTATTTT.